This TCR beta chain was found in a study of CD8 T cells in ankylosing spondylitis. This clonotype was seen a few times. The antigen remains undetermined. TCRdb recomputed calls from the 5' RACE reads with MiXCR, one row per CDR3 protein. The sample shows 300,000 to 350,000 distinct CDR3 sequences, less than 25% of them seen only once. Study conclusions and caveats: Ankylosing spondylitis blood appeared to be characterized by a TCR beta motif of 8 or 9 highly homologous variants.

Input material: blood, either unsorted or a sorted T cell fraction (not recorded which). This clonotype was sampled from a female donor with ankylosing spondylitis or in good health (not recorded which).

As DNA, the CDR3 is TGCGCCAGCAGTGGAGGAGAGGTAAAGACAGTTAACAATGAGCAGTTCTTC. Protein sequence: CASSGGEVKTVNNEQFF. The chain couples TRBV10-1 to TRBJ2-1, with D possibly TRBD1 on 5 matching bases. Germline lookup yields CDR1 WNHNN and CDR2 SYGVQD (reference sequence). V was clipped by 4 bases and J by 5 bases, with 21 bases between them. The CDR3 runs 17 residues.